The source of this T cell receptor beta chain is a study of shared clonotypes between healthy human individuals. Measured with immunoSEQ multiplex PCR; TCRdb has only the in-frame clones, and not every one. The sample has about 2 million clones; 85% to 95% are singletons. V lost 1 base to trimming and J lost 2 bases; unmatched junction nucleotides: 2. The CDR3 is 13 residues long. From germline, CDR1 is GTSNPN and CDR2 SVGIG (reference sequence). This sequence joins TRBV30 and TRBJ2-7; TRBD2 matches at 7 bases. The sequenced material came from naive CD4+ T cells sorted from blood. Subset of the sample: CD45RA+ positively selected. This receptor was obtained from a young man in good health. The CDR3 DNA reads as TGTGCCTGGAGTGGCGGGGGTCCCTACGAGCAGTACTTC. Its translation is CAWSGGGPYEQYF.